This TCR beta chain was retrieved from a study of radiotherapy plus CTLA-4 blockade in lung cancer. Overall study context: In about 20% of patients, objective responses were seen; 31% had disease control. The study's findings and limits: In blood, early T cell clone dynamics reportedly predicted response best, together with interferon-beta. In blood, tumor-derived TCR clones expanded after radiotherapy plus ipilimumab.

About this clone itself: Its antigen remains unknown.

Those patients who had chemo-refractory metastatic non-small-cell lung cancer were given focal radiation along with CTLA-4 blockade through ipilimumab. The CDR3 is 14 residues long. Germline V gives CDR1 SGHTA, CDR2 FQGTGA. V lost 1 base, J lost 2 bases, and 6 bases lay in between. TCRdb's table, derived via immunoSEQ multiplex PCR, lists solely in-frame clones and lacks some. The table lists 90,000 or so clones, about 80% of them singletons, with 0.65% to 0.9% in the top ten. The chain couples TRBV7-3 to TRBJ1-5; no clear D gene. The source of this sequence is a human donor with non-small cell lung cancer who had stable disease on radiotherapy plus ipilimumab. The sample in question was peripheral blood, obtained from a patient treated with radiotherapy plus ipilimumab. CDR3 protein: CASSLSGGNQPQHF. CDR3 nucleotides: TGTGCCAGCAGCTTAAGCGGGGGCAATCAGCCCCAGCATTTT.